This TCR beta chain is from a study of shared clonotypes between healthy human individuals. The CDR3 length is 13 residues. V dropped 6 bases and J dropped 0 bases, with 6 bases sitting between them. Germline CDR1 LNHDA, CDR2 SQIVND (reference sequence). The repertoire was sequenced with immunoSEQ multiplex PCR; TCRdb's copy has only in-frame clones and lacks some. In the table there are millions of clones, approximately 90% of which are singletons. Sequencing was performed on naive CD4+ T cells sorted from blood. Subset: CD45RA+ positively selected. This chain joins TRBV19 and TRBJ1-5, with D maybe TRBD1 (5 bases). The TCR comes from a man aged 18 to 35 in good health. The CDR3 nucleotides are TGTGCCAGTAGCAGGGCTAGCAATCAGCCCCAGCATTTT. Amino acid sequence: CASSRASNQPQHF.